The next 17 T cell receptor beta chains were all read from a single sample in a study of molecular identifiers for immune sequencing clone quantification. TCRdb recomputed calls from the PCR reads with MiXCR, one row per CDR3 protein. Of around 65,000 distinct CDR3 sequences listed, under 20% are singletons. Source material: naive CD8+ T cells from blood, with Jurkat cell RNA spiked in. The subset: FACS-sorted CD8+CD4-CCR7+CD45RA+ naive T cells. The receptors originated from a human donor in good health. Some libraries in this study had Jurkat cell RNA spiked in.

The genes are TRBV3-1 and TRBJ2-7; 8 positions agree with TRBD2. The CDR3 covers 15 residues. CDR1 LGHDT and CDR2 YNNKEL come from the germline V gene (reference sequence). After removal of 1 base from V and 4 bases from J, the junction contained 6 bases not matched to a gene. CDR3 loop: CASSQVSGSGYEQYF. The CDR3 DNA is TGTGCCAGCAGCCAAGTGAGCGGGAGTGGTTACGAGCAGTACTTC.

This clonotype has at least ten counts. The chain carries TRBV5-6 and TRBJ1-1; 7 positions match TRBD1. In germline, CDR1 is SGHDT, CDR2 YYEEEE. Trimming removed 0 bases from V and 5 bases from J; junction bases left unmatched: 4. CDR3 length: 14 amino acids. The CDR3 DNA follows: TGTGCCAGCAGCTTGGGAGGGGGCTTAACTGAAGCTTTCTTT. This encodes CASSLGGGLTEAFF.

The sample holds many counts of this clonotype. The V gene is TRBV28, the J gene TRBJ1-5, with a weak D call TRBD1 (5 bases). V lost 2 bases and J lost 3, with 11 bases in between. The CDR3 sequence is 15 residues long. Germline CDR1 reads MDHEN; CDR2 reads SYDVKM. The CDR3 sequence: CASSLRGGNNQPQHF. In nucleotides, the CDR3 is TGTGCCAGCAGTTTACGCGGGGGGAACAATCAGCCCCAGCATTTT.

This clonotype was counted between two and nine times. Just one base apart from a much larger clone, this may be a read error. The CDR3 ends on some other residue instead of the conserved phenylalanine or tryptophan, so this is likely a read error. This chain uses TRBV24-1 with TRBJ2-3, with D possibly called TRBD1 or TRBD2 (5 bases each). Trimming stripped 4 bases from V and 4 bases from J, with 11 bases between. Germline loops: CDR1 KGHDR, CDR2 SFDVKD. The CDR3 is 14 amino acids. CDR3 sequence: CATSDPGAADTQYL. CDR3 DNA: TGTGCCACCAGTGACCCCGGGGCGGCAGATACGCAGTATCTT.

By sample share, this clonotype is medium-sized. The chain joins TRBV10-3 to TRBJ2-5; D remains unclear. V was pared by 0 bases and J by 5 bases, with 4 bases between. Germline V lookup: CDR1 ENHRY, CDR2 SYGVKD. This CDR3 region has 12 residues. The CDR3 protein is CAISESKETQYF. Here the CDR3 DNA reads TGTGCCATCAGTGAGTCGAAGGAGACCCAGTACTTC.

With respect to this clonotype: Possible read error: a much larger clone is one base away. In this CDR3 the conserved last residue, phenylalanine or tryptophan, is missing, so a read error is likely. The chain employs TRBV29-1 and TRBJ1-1; no clear D gene. CDR3 length: 10 amino acids. Trimming cost V 2 bases and J 8 bases, with 6 bases left between them. The germline V gene encodes CDR1 SQVTM and CDR2 ANQGSEA. The CDR3 DNA sequence: TGCAGCGTTGAATACGTAGAAGCTTTCCTT. Encoded protein: CSVEYVEAFL.

This clonotype was counted between two and nine times. A much larger clone differs by one base, so this may be a read error. The chain joins TRBV28 to TRBJ2-3, with 12 positions matching TRBD2. CDR1 is MDHEN and CDR2 is SYDVKM in the germline V gene. The CDR3 totals 15 residues. CDR3 DNA sequence: TGTGCCAGTCAGGGACTAGCGGGTTCAACAGATTCGCAGTATTTT. It is translated as CASQGLAGSTDSQYF.

The rearrangement uses TRBV6-5 and TRBJ2-5; 11 positions agree with TRBD2. The V segment lost 5 bases and the J segment 4 bases; nucleotides outside the gene matches: 9. The CDR3 loop spans 16 amino acids. The germline V gene has CDR1 MNHEY and CDR2 SVGAGI. This CDR3 is CASSLDRGLAGETQYF. Written as DNA, the CDR3 is TGTGCCAGCAGTCTGGACCGAGGACTAGCGGGAGAGACCCAGTACTTC.

This clonotype was seen only a few times. The chain links TRBV7-9 to TRBJ1-4; D call uncertain. The CDR3 covers 17 residues. The V end lost 2 bases, the J end lost 6 bases, and 19 bases lay between the germline ends. Germline CDR1 reads SEHNR; CDR2 reads FQNEAQ (reference sequence). CDR3 residues: CASSLLNFGNFDEKLFF. As DNA, the CDR3 is TGTGCCAGCAGCTTATTGAACTTTGGGAACTTCGATGAAAAACTGTTTTTT.

This clonotype was found many times. The genes are TRBV4-1 and TRBJ1-1, with D uncertain. The germline CDR1 and CDR2 sequences are MGHRA and YSYEKL. Trimming left V 1 base short and J 0 bases short, with 6 bases between. The CDR3 covers 14 residues. The CDR3: CASSQVSLNTEAFF. The CDR3 bases are TGCGCCAGCAGCCAAGTCTCATTGAACACTGAAGCTTTCTTT.

This clonotype was seen many times. This chain joins TRBV19 and TRBJ2-3; the D is unclear. Germline CDR1 LNHDA, CDR2 SQIVND (reference sequence). V shed 3 bases and J shed 2 bases, with 9 bases lying between them. CDR3 size: 14 residues. The CDR3, as DNA: TGTGCCAGTAGTATCACCTTTATCACAGATACGCAGTATTTT. Translating gives CASSITFITDTQYF. Filled out from reference TRBV19 and TRBJ2-3, the complete variable domain reads DGGITQSPKYLFRKEGQNVTLSCEQNLNHDAMYWYRQDPGQGLRLIYYSQIVNDFQKGDIAEGYSVSREKKESFPLTVTSAQKNPTAFYLCASSITFITDTQYFGPGTRLTVL.

Comments on this clonotype: A much larger clone differs from this one at a single base, so this may be a read error. The chain has TRBV28 and TRBJ1-1; a possible D gene is TRBD1 (6 bases). CDR3 length: 14 residues. Germline V gene data show CDR1 as MDHEN and CDR2 as SYDVKM. CDR3 sequence: CAGSLVQGGTEAFF. The CDR3 bases are TGTGCCGGCAGTTTGGTACAGGGTGGCACTGAAGCTTTCTTT.

CDR3 nucleotides: TGTGCCAGCAGCTTAGATCGGTTTCAGCCCCAGCATTTT. This codes for CASSLDRFQPQHF. This chain uses TRBV11-2 with TRBJ1-5; no clear D gene. Trimming shortened V by 0 bases and J by 6 bases, and 6 bases separated the two germline ends. The CDR3 loop spans 13 amino acids. Germline assignment: CDR1 SGHAT and CDR2 FQNNGV.

Many counts were recorded for this clonotype. The genes are TRBV20-1 and TRBJ1-6; 12 bases fit TRBD1. The junction had 6 bases not matched to a gene; V was cut back by 0 bases and J by 9 bases. The germline V gene has CDR1 DFQATT and CDR2 SNEGSKA (reference sequence). CDR3 length equals 16 residues. The CDR3 sequence is CSAREIGTGGSSPLHF. As DNA, the CDR3 is TGCAGTGCTAGAGAGATCGGGACAGGGGGCAGTTCACCCCTCCACTTT.

At least ten counts were recorded for this clonotype. The genes are TRBV10-3 and TRBJ2-3; TRBD2 agrees at 8 bases. The CDR3 is 18 amino acids. The V gene end was trimmed by 2 bases and the J gene end by 2 bases; junction bases not matched to a gene: 12. Germline V gene data show CDR1 as ENHRY and CDR2 as SYGVKD. Here the CDR3 DNA reads TGTGCCATCAGTGAGGGCCACCCCGGACTAGCCTACACAGATACGCAGTATTTT. Translating it yields CAISEGHPGLAYTDTQYF.

The chain couples TRBV7-2 to TRBJ1-2; D gene unclear. The germline CDR1 and CDR2 sequences are SGHTA and FQGNSA. The CDR3 length is 15 residues. V lost 2 bases and J lost 0, with 10 bases in between. The CDR3 sequence: CASSLMLSPNYGYTF. CDR3 DNA sequence: TGTGCCAGCAGCTTAATGCTGAGCCCTAACTATGGCTACACCTTC.

This clonotype was picked up many times. The rearrangement uses TRBV27 and TRBJ1-1; D ambiguous. Deletions cut 3 bases from V and 4 bases from J, with 12 bases between. The CDR3 extends over 14 amino acids. Germline V gene lookup returns CDR1 MNHEY and CDR2 SMNVEV (reference sequence). CDR3 sequence reads: CASSLALDATEAFF. The DNA of the CDR3 is TGTGCCAGCAGTTTGGCGCTAGACGCCACTGAAGCTTTCTTT.